This record looks at one T cell receptor (beta chain) sequence and its context. The CDR3 is 15 amino acids. Germline CDR1 WNHNN, CDR2 SYGVQD (reference sequence). V lost 4 bases, J lost 2 bases, and 14 bases lay in between. Authors' processing steps: Researchers report that nucleated cell counts were estimated from reference gene primer amplification. Clones were sequenced by immunoSEQ multiplex PCR, and TCRdb holds only the in-frame ones, with some missing. From that table come the V and J calls and clone size; the DNA was used to work out D and trimming. The data show roughly 8,600 clones, 80% to 85% seen once. These data are taken from a study of blood T cell repertoires in COVID-19. About the study: There were acute and convalescent COVID-19 samples, and they came from the United States, Italy and Spain.

The J gene is TRBJ2-5, the V gene TRBV10-1; D unclear. This TCR came from a human donor in a cohort sampled during active COVID-19. Material: peripheral blood. CDR3 protein: CASSAGSSGQETQYF. The CDR3 DNA follows: TGCGCCAGCAGTGCTGGTTCTAGTGGGCAAGAGACCCAGTACTTC.